The subject of this entry is one T cell receptor beta chain. The data derive from a study of blood T cell repertoires in COVID-19. Study overall: The United States, Italy and Spain supplied acute and convalescent COVID-19 samples.

The Seattle site enrolled patients during active infection and followed them longitudinally. Germline loops: CDR1 SGHRS, CDR2 YFSETQ. V gave up 4 bases and J gave up 3 bases; unmatched junction bases: 13. This CDR3 has 18 residues. Original processing methods: Reference gene primer amplification gave estimated nucleated cell counts. Assay used: immunoSEQ multiplex PCR; TCRdb lists only in-frame clones, some missing. The D gene and trimming were derived from the DNA, and the V and J assignments and clone size from that table. There are some 48,000 clones in the sample; 65% to 90% occur only once, and about 3% lies in the top ten.

The chain is built from TRBV5-1 and TRBJ1-2; TRBD1 matches at 12 bases. The origin of this receptor is a woman older than 75 with COVID-19, enrolled during active disease. Sequenced sample: peripheral blood. The CDR3 sequence: CASSVPGTGGKSYYGYTF. DNA for the CDR3: TGCGCCAGCAGCGTCCCGGGGACAGGGGGCAAGTCATACTATGGCTACACCTTC.